This T cell receptor (beta chain) was captured in a study of T cells in Graves' hyperthyroidism and ophthalmopathy. As for the study in general: Sampling of peripheral blood happened at initial diagnosis, prior to any treatment. Broader study findings: Most thyroid clonotypes with frequency above 0.001 were detected in blood.

This clonotype was observed once. The target antigen is unknown. TCR beta CDR3 sequences were amplified from RNA transcripts. RT-PCR in the first round (using the HTBI primer set) targeted the TCR CDR3. TCRdb called the multiplex PCR reads again in MiXCR, with one record for every CDR3 protein. The top ten clones hold 25% to 35% of a sample with around 180,000 distinct CDR3 sequences, over 15% of them seen once. Hyperthyroidism, newly diagnosed and lasting under 2 months, affected patients aged 18 to 65. Each 10 ml fresh peripheral blood draw supplied the PBMCs. This CDR3 has 16 amino acids. V lost 0 bases, J lost 3 bases, and 12 bases lay in between. In germline, CDR1 is SGHVS, CDR2 FQNEAQ.

The sequencing sample was made of blood. This rearrangement joins TRBV7-8 to TRBJ1-3; D is undetermined. The TCR comes from a woman aged 45-60 years with Graves' hyperthyroidism. In DNA form, the CDR3 reads TGTGCCAGCAGCTTAGCGGTCGGGAGTGTTGGAAACACCATATATTTT. Protein: CASSLAVGSVGNTIYF.